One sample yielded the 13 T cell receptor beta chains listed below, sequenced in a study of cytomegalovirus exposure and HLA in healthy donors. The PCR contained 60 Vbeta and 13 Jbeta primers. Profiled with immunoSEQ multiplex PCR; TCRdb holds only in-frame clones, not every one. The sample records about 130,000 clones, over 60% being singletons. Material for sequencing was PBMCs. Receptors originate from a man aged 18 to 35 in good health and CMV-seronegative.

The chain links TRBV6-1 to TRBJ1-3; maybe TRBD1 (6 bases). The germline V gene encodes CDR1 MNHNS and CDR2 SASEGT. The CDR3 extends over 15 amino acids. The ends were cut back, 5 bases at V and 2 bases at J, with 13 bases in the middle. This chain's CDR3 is CASSLQGGTGNTIYF. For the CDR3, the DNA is TGTGCCAGCAGTCTACAGGGAGGGACTGGAAACACCATATATTTT.

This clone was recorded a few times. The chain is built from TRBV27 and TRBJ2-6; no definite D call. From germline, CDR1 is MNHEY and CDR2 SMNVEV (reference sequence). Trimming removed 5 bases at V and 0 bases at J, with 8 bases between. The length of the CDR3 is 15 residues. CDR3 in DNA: TGTGCCAGCAGTATAGCCCTCTCTGGGGCCAACGTCCTGACTTTC. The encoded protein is CASSIALSGANVLTF. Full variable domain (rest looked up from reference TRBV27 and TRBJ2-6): EAQVTQNPRYLITVTGKKLTVTCSQNMNHEYMSWYRQDPGLGLRQIYYSMNVEVTDKGDVPEGYKVSRKEKRNFPLILESPSPNQTSLYFCASSIALSGANVLTFGAGSRLTVL.

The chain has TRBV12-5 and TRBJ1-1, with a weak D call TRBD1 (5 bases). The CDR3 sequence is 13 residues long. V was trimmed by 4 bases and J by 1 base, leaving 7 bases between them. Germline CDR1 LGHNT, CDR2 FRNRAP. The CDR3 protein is CASGWGGNTEAFF. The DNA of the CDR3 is TGTGCTAGTGGTTGGGGCGGGAACACTGAAGCTTTCTTT.

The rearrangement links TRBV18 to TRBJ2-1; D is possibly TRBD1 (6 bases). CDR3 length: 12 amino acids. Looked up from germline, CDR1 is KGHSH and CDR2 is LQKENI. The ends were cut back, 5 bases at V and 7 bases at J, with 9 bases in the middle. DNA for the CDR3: TGTGCCAGCTCATACCAGGGGAATGAGCAGTTCTTC. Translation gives CASSYQGNEQFF.

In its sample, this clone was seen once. The CDR3 is CASSRGGTLTSEQFF. The CDR3 coding sequence is TGTGCCAGCTCCCGGGGGGGTACTCTCACAAGTGAGCAGTTCTTC. V usage is TRBV18 and J usage is TRBJ2-1; 8 positions match TRBD2. The V segment lost 6 bases and the J segment 9 bases; nucleotides outside the gene matches: 13. CDR1 and CDR2 from the germline V gene are KGHSH and LQKENI. The CDR3 has 15 amino acids.

CDR3: CAISQQSYEQYF. Here the CDR3 DNA reads TGTGCCATCAGTCAACAGTCCTACGAGCAGTACTTC. J is TRBJ2-7 and V is TRBV10-3, with unresolved D. This CDR3 comprises 12 residues. V lost 5 bases and J lost 1, with 6 bases in between. CDR1 is ENHRY, CDR2 SYGVKD, per germline.

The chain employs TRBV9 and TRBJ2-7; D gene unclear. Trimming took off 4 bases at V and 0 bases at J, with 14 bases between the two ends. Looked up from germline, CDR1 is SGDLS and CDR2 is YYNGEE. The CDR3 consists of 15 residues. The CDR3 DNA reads TGTGCCAGCAGCCCCTCCCTCGATAGCTCCTACGAGCAGTACTTC. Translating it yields CASSPSLDSSYEQYF.

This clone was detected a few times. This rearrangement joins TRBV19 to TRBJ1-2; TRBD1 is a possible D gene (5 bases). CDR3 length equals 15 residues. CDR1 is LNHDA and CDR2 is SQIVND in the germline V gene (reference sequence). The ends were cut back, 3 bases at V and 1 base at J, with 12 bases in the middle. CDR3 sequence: CASSMSATDNYGYTF. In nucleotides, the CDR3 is TGTGCCAGTAGTATGTCGGCGACAGATAACTATGGCTACACCTTC.

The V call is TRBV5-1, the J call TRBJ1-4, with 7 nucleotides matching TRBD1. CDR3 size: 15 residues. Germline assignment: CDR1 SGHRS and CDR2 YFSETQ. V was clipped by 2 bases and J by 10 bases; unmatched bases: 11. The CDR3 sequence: CASSFTGESARKLFF. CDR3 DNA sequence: TGCGCCAGCAGCTTTACAGGGGAATCTGCCCGAAAACTGTTTTTT. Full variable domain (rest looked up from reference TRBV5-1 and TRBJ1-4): KAGVTQTPRYLIKTRGQQVTLSCSPISGHRSVSWYQQTPGQGLQFLFEYFSETQRNKGNFPGRFSGRQFSNSRSEMNVSTLELGDSALYLCASSFTGESARKLFFGSGTQLSVL.

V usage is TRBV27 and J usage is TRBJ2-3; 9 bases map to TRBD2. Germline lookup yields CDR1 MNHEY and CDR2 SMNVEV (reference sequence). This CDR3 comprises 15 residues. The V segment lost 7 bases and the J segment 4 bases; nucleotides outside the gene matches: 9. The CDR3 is CASNIAGAISDTQYF. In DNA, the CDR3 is TGTGCCAGCAATATAGCGGGAGCCATCTCAGATACGCAGTATTTT.

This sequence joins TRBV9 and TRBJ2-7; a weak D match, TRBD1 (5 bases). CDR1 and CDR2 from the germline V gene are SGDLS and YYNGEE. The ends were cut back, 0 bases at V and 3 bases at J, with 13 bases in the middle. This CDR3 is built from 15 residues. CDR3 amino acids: CASSVASGLVYEQYF. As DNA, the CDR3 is TGTGCCAGCAGCGTAGCTTCAGGGCTGGTCTACGAGCAGTACTTC. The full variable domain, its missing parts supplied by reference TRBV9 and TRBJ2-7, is DSGVTQTPKHLITATGQRVTLRCSPRSGDLSVYWYQQSLDQGLQFLIQYYNGEERAKGNILERFSAQQFPDLHSELNLSSLELGDSALYFCASSVASGLVYEQYFGPGTRLTVT.

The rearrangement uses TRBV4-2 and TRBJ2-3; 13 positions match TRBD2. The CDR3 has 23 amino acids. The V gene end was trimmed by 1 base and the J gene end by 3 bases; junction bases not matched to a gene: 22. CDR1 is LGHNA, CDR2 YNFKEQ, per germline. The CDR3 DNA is TGTGCCAGCAGCCAAGTCGGGCCCTCCGGGACTAGCGGGAATCGGTGGGGGACAGATACGCAGTATTTT. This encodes CASSQVGPSGTSGNRWGTDTQYF.

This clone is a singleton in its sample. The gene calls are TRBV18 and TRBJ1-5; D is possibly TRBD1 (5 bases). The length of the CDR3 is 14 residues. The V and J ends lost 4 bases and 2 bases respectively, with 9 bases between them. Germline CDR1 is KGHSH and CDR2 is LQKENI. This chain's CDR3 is CASSQTGGNQPQHF. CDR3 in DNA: TGTGCCAGCTCACAAACAGGTGGCAATCAGCCCCAGCATTTT.